The entry that follows covers one T cell receptor (beta chain) sequence. Antigen specificity is unknown. The germline gene is not matched at one end of the junction; a read error may be the cause. These data belong to a study of PD-1 blockade in classical Hodgkin lymphoma. On the study more broadly: Patients received nivolumab 3 mg/kg intravenously every 2 weeks. Findings of the study overall: Patients who responded completely had about the same baseline diversity as newly diagnosed patients. Compared with baseline, CD4+ but not CD8+ TCR diversity had risen significantly by C4D1. Repertoires differed for reasons still undefined, possibly disease activity or prior therapy.

The data were produced by immunoSEQ multiplex PCR, yet TCRdb's version contains in-frame clones alone and is incomplete. The sample carries under 95,000 clones, over 90% recorded once. CDR3 size: 13 residues. Germline V lookup: CDR1 SSHAT, CDR2 FNYEAQ (reference sequence). Relapse was seen in all patients after autologous stem cell transplantation, and brentuximab vedotin exposure was variable. This clonotype was sampled from a human donor with classical Hodgkin lymphoma. The chain joins TRBV7-7 to TRBJ2-1; weak D call: TRBD1 (6 bases). The sequences come from peripheral blood mononuclear cells (PBMCs), collected before the second cycle of nivolumab. The CDR3 is CASSRDRYNEQFF. The CDR3 nucleotides read TGTGCTAGCAGCCGAGACAGGTACAATGAGCAGTTCTTC.